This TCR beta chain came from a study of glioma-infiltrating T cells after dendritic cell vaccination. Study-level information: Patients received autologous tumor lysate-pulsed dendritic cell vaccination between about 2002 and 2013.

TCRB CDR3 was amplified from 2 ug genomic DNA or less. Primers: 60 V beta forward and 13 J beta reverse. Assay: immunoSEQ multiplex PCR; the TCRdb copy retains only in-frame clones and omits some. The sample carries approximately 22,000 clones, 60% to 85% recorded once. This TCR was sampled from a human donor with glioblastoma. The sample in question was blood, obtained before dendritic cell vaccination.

The CDR3 nucleotides read TGTGCCAGCAGGGCCAATAACTATGGCTACACCTTC. It specifies CASRANNYGYTF. The gene calls are TRBV25-1 and TRBJ1-2; D remains unclear. V shed 6 bases and J shed 1 base, with 6 bases lying between them. The CDR3 has 12 residues. The germline gives CDR1 MGHDK, CDR2 SYGVNS.